These 6 T cell receptor beta chains originate from one sample sequenced in a study of somatic mutations in cytotoxic T cells in rheumatoid arthritis (TCRdb year 2017). Libraries were built with the immunoSEQ multiplex PCR assay. The table was pulled from immuneACCESS by TCRdb, which kept in-frame rearrangements only. Such tables lose some clones; where checked, under half of the loss comes from unresolved V genes, and the rest has no known cause. The sample records about 18,000 clones, approximately 80% of which are singletons. The top ten clonotypes cover over 7.5% of the sample. The sample comprised CD8+ T cells sorted from blood. These receptors originate from an adult with rheumatoid arthritis.

The rearrangement links TRBV9 to TRBJ2-3, with a tentative D call TRBD2 (6 bases). This CDR3 has 15 amino acids. Germline V lookup: CDR1 SGDLS, CDR2 YYNGEE. Trimming removed 4 bases from V and 6 bases from J, with 18 bases in between. CDR3 nucleotide sequence: TGTGCCAGCAGCTTTCGTACTGGGACTTCCGATACGCAGTATTTT. Its protein product is CASSFRTGTSDTQYF.

This clone was seen a few times. The V call is TRBV7-6, the J call TRBJ2-2, with D possibly being TRBD1 or TRBD2 (6 bases each). CDR1 and CDR2 from the germline V gene are SGHVS and FNYEAQ. Trimming removed 8 bases from V and 6 bases from J, with 13 bases in between. The CDR3 totals 13 residues. The CDR3 coding sequence is TGTGCCAGCGGAGGGGGTGTCTCCGGGGAGCTGTTTTTT. Amino acid sequence: CASGGGVSGELFF.

V gene TRBV21-1 combines with J gene TRBJ2-7; the D call TRBD2 from the table was never checked on the DNA. TRBV21-1 is a documented pseudogene. CDR3 length: 17 residues. In nucleotides, the CDR3 is TGTGCCAGCAGCAAAGCGCTTTGCCCCAAGAGCTCCTACGAGCAGTACTTC. Protein product: CASSKALCPKSSYEQYF.

This chain joins TRBV5-5 and TRBJ1-2; D is undetermined. Germline CDR1 reads SGHKS; CDR2 reads YYEKEE (reference sequence). The CDR3 spans 16 residues. V lost 4 bases and J 4 bases, leaving 20 bases between the germline ends. The CDR3 DNA reads TGTGCCAGCAGCCCCCGGGCGGCGGAGAATCCCTATGGCTACACCTTC. Its translation: CASSPRAAENPYGYTF. The full variable domain, rest sourced from reference TRBV5-5 and TRBJ1-2, is DAGVTQSPTHLIKTRGQQVTLRCSPISGHKSVSWYQQVLGQGPQFIFQYYEKEERGRGNFPDRFSARQFPNYSSELNVNALLLGDSALYLCASSPRAAENPYGYTFGSGTRLTVV.

This sequence joins TRBV21-1 and TRBJ1-2; whether TRBD1, the table's D call, matches the DNA was not checked. TRBV21-1 is designated a pseudogene. The CDR3 length is 17 residues. CDR3 protein: CASSKKGQGAFSDGYTF. CDR3 DNA sequence: TGTGCCAGCAGCAAGAAAGGACAGGGGGCCTTTAGCGATGGCTACACCTTC.

The chain has TRBV29-1 and TRBJ2-7, with 8 bases that match TRBD2. The J segment lost 1 base and the V segment lost 5 bases, leaving 4 bases of the junction unmatched. The CDR3 is 13 residues long. Germline V lookup: CDR1 SQVTM, CDR2 ANQGSEA. The CDR3 here is CSVFGGVSYEQYF. The CDR3 DNA sequence: TGCAGCGTTTTCGGGGGGGTTTCCTACGAGCAGTACTTC.